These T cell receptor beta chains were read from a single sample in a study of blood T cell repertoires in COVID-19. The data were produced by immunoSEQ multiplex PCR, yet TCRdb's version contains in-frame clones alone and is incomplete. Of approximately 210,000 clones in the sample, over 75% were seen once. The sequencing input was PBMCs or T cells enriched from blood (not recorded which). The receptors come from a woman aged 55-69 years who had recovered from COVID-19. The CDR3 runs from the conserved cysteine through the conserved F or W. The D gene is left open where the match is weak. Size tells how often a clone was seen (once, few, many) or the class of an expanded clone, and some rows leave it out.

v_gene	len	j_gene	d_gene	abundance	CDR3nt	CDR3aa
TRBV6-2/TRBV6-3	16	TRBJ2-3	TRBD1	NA	TGTGCCAGCAGTTACGTGAGGGGGCCCAGCACAGATACGCAGTATTTT	CASSYVRGPSTDTQYF
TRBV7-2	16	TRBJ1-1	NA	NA	TGTGCCAGCAGCTTAGAACGACAGAAACTGAACACTGAAGCTTTCTTT	CASSLERQKLNTEAFF
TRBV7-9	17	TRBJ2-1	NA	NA	TGTGCCAGCAGCCGACGAGGTCTGTCGGGGTCCTACAATGAGCAGTTCTTC	CASSRRGLSGSYNEQFF
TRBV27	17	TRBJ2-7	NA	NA	TGTGCCAGCAGTTCAAGCTTCGGGGGGCTCTCTTATTCCGAGCAGTACTTC	CASSSSFGGLSYSEQYF
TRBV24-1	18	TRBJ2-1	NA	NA	TGTGCCACCAGTGATGGGGACTTCAACTCAAACTCCTACAATGAGCAGTTCTTC	CATSDGDFNSNSYNEQFF
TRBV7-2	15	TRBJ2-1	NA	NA	TGTGCCAGCAGCTTAGGGGGGCTGGCCTACAATGAGCAGTTCTTC	CASSLGGLAYNEQFF
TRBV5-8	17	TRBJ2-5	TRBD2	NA	TGTGCCAGCAGCCGGGCGGGGGGGCGTCCCTCTCGAGAGACCCAGTACTTC	CASSRAGGRPSRETQYF
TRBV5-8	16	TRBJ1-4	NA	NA	TGTGCCAGCAGCTTGGCGGGGGACGGCCGTCGTGAAAAACTGTTTTTT	CASSLAGDGRREKLFF
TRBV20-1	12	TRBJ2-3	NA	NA	TGCAGTGCTAGTGAGAGGTGGGATACGCAGTATTTT	CSASERWDTQYF
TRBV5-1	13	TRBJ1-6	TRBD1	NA	TGCGCCAGCAGCTCGGGACAGGAATTCACCCTCCACTTT	CASSSGQEFTLHF
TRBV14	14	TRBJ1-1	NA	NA	TGTGCCAGCAGCCAAGGTTGGGGGGGTAAGGAAGCTTTCTTT	CASSQGWGGKEAFF
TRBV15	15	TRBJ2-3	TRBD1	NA	TGTGCCACCAGCCCGGGGACAGGGCTGGCAGATACGCAGTATTTT	CATSPGTGLADTQYF
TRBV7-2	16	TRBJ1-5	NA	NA	TGTGCCAGCAGCTTATTGCAGGGTTCTGGCAATCAGCCCCAGCATTTT	CASSLLQGSGNQPQHF
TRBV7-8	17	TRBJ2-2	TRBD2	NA	TGTGCCAGCAGCTTTAATTTTGCGGGAGGGCCCACCGGGGAGCTGTTTTTT	CASSFNFAGGPTGELFF
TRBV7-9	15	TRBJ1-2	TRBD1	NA	TGTGCCAGCAGTCCTAACAGGGGGCGAAACTATGGCTACACCTTC	CASSPNRGRNYGYTF
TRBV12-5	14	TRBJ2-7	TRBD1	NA	TGTGCTAGTGGTTACCGGGACAGGGGGTACGAGCAGTACTTC	CASGYRDRGYEQYF
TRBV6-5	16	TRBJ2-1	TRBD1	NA	TGTGCCAGCAGTTCGTCGTCACAGGGGGCTGTGAATGAGCAGTTCTTC	CASSSSSQGAVNEQFF
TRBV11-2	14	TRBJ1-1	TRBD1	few	TGTGCCAGCAGCTTCAGGGGGTTGAACACTGAAGCTTTCTTT	CASSFRGLNTEAFF
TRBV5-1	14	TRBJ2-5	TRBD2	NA	TGCGCCAGCAGCTCTACTAGCGTACAAGAGACCCAGTACTTC	CASSSTSVQETQYF
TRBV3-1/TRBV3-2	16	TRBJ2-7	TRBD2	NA	TGTGCCAGCAGCCATGATAAGGGGAGGGTCGCGGGAGAGCAGTACTTC	CASSHDKGRVAGEQYF
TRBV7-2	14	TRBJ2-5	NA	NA	TGTGCCAGCAGTCCTGGACAGCGTCAAGAGACCCAGTACTTC	CASSPGQRQETQYF
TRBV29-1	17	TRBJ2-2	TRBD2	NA	TGCAGCGTCGTCCCCTTACTAGCGGGGGGGAACACCGGGGAGCTGTTTTTT	CSVVPLLAGGNTGELFF
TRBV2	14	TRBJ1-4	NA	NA	TGTGCCAGCAGTGAACCAGCAACTAATGAAAAACTGTTTTTT	CASSEPATNEKLFF
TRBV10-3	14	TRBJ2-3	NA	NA	TGTGCCATCATGGAGGACCCTAGCACAGATACGCAGTATTTT	CAIMEDPSTDTQYF
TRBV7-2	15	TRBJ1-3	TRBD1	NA	TGTGCCAGCAGCATTCAACAGGGGTCTGGAAACACCATATATTTT	CASSIQQGSGNTIYF
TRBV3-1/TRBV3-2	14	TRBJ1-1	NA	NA	TGTGCCAGCAGCCGACCGGGACAGAACACTGAAGCTTTCTTT	CASSRPGQNTEAFF
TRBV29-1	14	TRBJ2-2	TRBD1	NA	TGCAGCGTGACAGGGGGCATTAACACCGGGGAGCTGTTTTTT	CSVTGGINTGELFF
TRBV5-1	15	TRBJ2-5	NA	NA	TGCGCCAGCAGCCTGCTGGGCAGGGAAGAAGAGACCCAGTACTTC	CASSLLGREEETQYF
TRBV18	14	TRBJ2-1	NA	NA	TGTGCCAGCTCACCACCGGCAGGTTACAATGAGCAGTTCTTC	CASSPPAGYNEQFF
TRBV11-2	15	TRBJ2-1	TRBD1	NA	TGTGCCAGCAGCCCTCGGGACAGGGGACGGGGTGAGCAGTTCTTC	CASSPRDRGRGEQFF